These 10 T cell receptor beta chains originate from one sample sequenced in a study of spatial heterogeneity in lung cancer. One entry per CDR3 protein results from TCRdb running MiXCR on the 5' RACE reads. The sample lists about 50,000 distinct CDR3 sequences; around 6.7% were seen once. Noted time point: blood at routine non-recurrence follow-up after resection. Whole RNA, which was extracted from tumor, nontumor lung tissue or frozen PBMC, was sequenced without any cell sorting. This specimen was PBMCs, taken at follow-up. Receptors originate from a female donor with early-stage non-small cell lung cancer.

This clonotype was seen a handful of times. V usage is TRBV27 and J usage is TRBJ1-4; the D gene is possibly TRBD1 (6 bases). Looked up from germline, CDR1 is MNHEY and CDR2 is SMNVEV (reference sequence). V lost 6 bases and J 5 bases, leaving 19 bases between the germline ends. There are 16 residues in the CDR3. The CDR3 loop reads CASRPRGGVGNEKLFF. The CDR3 DNA is TGTGCCAGCAGACCCAGGGGAGGGGTTGGGAATGAAAAACTGTTTTTT.

At least ten counts were recorded for this clonotype. The genes are TRBV29-1 and TRBJ2-7; TRBD1 or TRBD2 may be the D gene (5 bases each). Trimming took 3 bases from V and 2 from J, leaving 11 bases between them. Germline CDR1 is SQVTM and CDR2 is ANQGSEA. The CDR3 runs 13 residues. The CDR3 bases are TGCAGCGTTGAGGGACCAAGAGCCTACGAGCAGTACTTC. This encodes CSVEGPRAYEQYF.

This clonotype was seen a handful of times. The chain has TRBV27 and TRBJ2-3, with D possibly being TRBD1 or TRBD2 (7 bases each). Deletions cut 5 bases from V and 6 bases from J, with 21 bases between. Germline-derived CDR1 and CDR2 are MNHEY and SMNVEV (reference sequence). The CDR3 loop spans 16 amino acids. The CDR3 region has the DNA TGTGCCAGCAGTGAATATGGCTGGCAGGGGGGGGATACGCAGTATTTT. Protein product: CASSEYGWQGGDTQYF.

This clonotype has at least ten counts. CDR3 nucleotides: TGCGCCAGCACCCAAACCGGGGCGAATTCACCCCTCCACTTT. This encodes CASTQTGANSPLHF. This rearrangement joins TRBV5-1 to TRBJ1-6; tentatively, D is TRBD1 (5 bases). CDR3 length: 14 residues. Germline V gives CDR1 SGHRS, CDR2 YFSETQ. V was cut by 6 bases and J by 7 bases, with 14 bases left in between.

This chain connects TRBV7-6 to TRBJ1-1, with D maybe TRBD1 (6 bases). Trimming pared 5 bases from V and 2 bases from J, leaving 15 bases between. Germline lookup yields CDR1 SGHVS and CDR2 FNYEAQ. The CDR3 covers 15 residues. As DNA, the CDR3 is TGTGCCAGCAGCCCTCACAGGGCTGGTAACACTGAAGCTTTCTTT. Encoded protein: CASSPHRAGNTEAFF.

This clonotype was found many times. As DNA, the CDR3 is TGTGCCAGCAGTTGGACGGCAGATAGCAATCAGCCCCAGCATTTT. Its translation is CASSWTADSNQPQHF. The rearrangement uses TRBV6-1 and TRBJ1-5, with no clear D. The CDR3 has 15 amino acids. Per the germline V gene, CDR1 is MNHNS and CDR2 is SASEGT. Trimming pared 5 bases from V and 0 bases from J, leaving 11 bases between.

V gene TRBV7-9 combines with J gene TRBJ2-5; tentative D call: TRBD1 (6 bases). The germline V gene encodes CDR1 SEHNR and CDR2 FQNEAQ (reference sequence). This CDR3 spans 14 amino acids. The germline V and J ends were trimmed by 4 bases and 4 bases, with 13 bases remaining between them. The CDR3 is CASSSFRGGETQYF. CDR3 DNA sequence: TGTGCCAGCAGCTCCTTCAGGGGTGGAGAGACCCAGTACTTC.

This clonotype was counted many times. This chain links TRBV7-9 with TRBJ2-2; D not certain. Germline V gene data show CDR1 as SEHNR and CDR2 as FQNEAQ (reference sequence). The CDR3 loop spans 14 amino acids. The ends were cut back, 5 bases at V and 5 bases at J, with 12 bases in the middle. The CDR3 DNA is TGTGCCAGCAGCCCGGTCTTGAGGACCGGGGAGCTGTTTTTT. As protein: CASSPVLRTGELFF.

V is TRBV12-3 or TRBV12-4 and J is TRBJ1-4; D not resolved. V lost 3 bases and J lost 7, with 6 bases in between. The CDR3 loop spans 12 amino acids. CDR3 loop: CASSLGFEKLFF. The CDR3 nucleotides read TGTGCCAGCAGTTTGGGGTTTGAAAAACTGTTTTTT.

This clonotype was seen many times. The CDR3 here is CALRQEGLAGTQETQYF. CDR3 DNA sequence: TGCGCCCTTAGACAGGAAGGCCTAGCGGGGACCCAAGAGACCCAGTACTTC. The rearrangement uses TRBV4-3 and TRBJ2-5, with 9 bases identical to TRBD2. The CDR3 sequence is 17 residues long. The germline V gene encodes CDR1 LGHNA and CDR2 YSLEER. The junction had 17 bases not matched to a gene; V was cut back by 11 bases and J by 1 base.